A selection of T cell receptor beta chains follows, all from one sample in a study of T cell responses to AZD1222 COVID-19 vaccine. Clones were read by immunoSEQ multiplex PCR, and TCRdb kept only the in-frame ones, dropping some. This table has around 180,000 clones, around nine tenths appearing once. The sample was peripheral blood, taken 28 days after the second AZD1222 dose. All receptors come from an adult who received the AZD1222 COVID-19 vaccine. The conserved cysteine and the conserved F or W are not part of the CDR3 here. Fields, in order: J gene, V gene, clone size, CDR3 protein. The size entry is marked missing in some rows and otherwise reads once, few, many or a size class.

>TRBJ2-6|TRBV6-5|-
ASSYGQFSGANVLT
>TRBJ2-5|TRBV11-2|-
ASSRKDLGETQY
>TRBJ2-4|TRBV27|-
ASSLTGENIQY
>TRBJ2-5|TRBV19|few
ARPAGSGRPQETQY
>TRBJ2-7|TRBV6-1|-
ASSDTYEQY
>TRBJ2-3|TRBV3-1/TRBV3-2|-
ASSHRVDTQY
>TRBJ2-1|TRBV24-1|-
ATGGLAGANEQF
>TRBJ1-2|TRBV29-1|-
SVDGQGARGYT
>TRBJ2-6|TRBV9|-
ASSVAGTSGGYSGANVLT
>TRBJ2-7|TRBV9|-
ASSVASQGGVYEQY
>TRBJ2-2|TRBV7-2|-
ASSSGNTGELF
>TRBJ1-4|TRBV23-1|-
ASSQSANLGREKLF
>TRBJ2-2|TRBV19|-
ASTLQGAPGELF
>TRBJ2-5|TRBV29-1|-
SVSGLAGEETQY
>TRBJ1-5|TRBV30|-
AWSGSNQPQH
>TRBJ2-5|TRBV29-1|-
SVEDTSGEETQY
>TRBJ2-1|TRBV29-1|-
SVEGGASGSYDEQF